These 22 T cell receptor beta chains share one sample of origin, sequenced in a study of identical twins. MiXCR was run by TCRdb on the 5' RACE reads, yielding one entry per CDR3 protein. Here the sample spans roughly 690,000 distinct CDR3 sequences, 21% being singletons. This same sample was also part of a study on T cells expressing NK-cell markers.

Material for sequencing was PBMCs. These receptor sequences come from a woman aged 18-29 years in good health.

This clonotype was seen a handful of times. The DNA for the CDR3 is TGTGCCAGCATCCGGTGGACAAGGGGGGCGCTCTACGAGCAGTACTTC. Residues: CASIRWTRGALYEQYF. The chain has TRBV5-5 and TRBJ2-7; D may correspond to TRBD1 or TRBD2 (6 bases each). V dropped 6 bases and J dropped 3 bases, with 22 bases sitting between them. This CDR3 contains 16 residues. Per the germline V gene, CDR1 is SGHKS and CDR2 is YYEKEE (reference sequence).

CDR3 in DNA: TGTGCCAGCAGTGATGCGGGAGTACCCGGGGAGCTGTTTTTT. This gives the protein CASSDAGVPGELFF. The chain has TRBV25-1 and TRBJ2-2; 7 bases are a match to TRBD2. The CDR3 sequence is 14 residues long. Per the germline V gene, CDR1 is MGHDK and CDR2 is SYGVNS. J gave up 6 bases and V 3 bases, and 4 bases lay outside the gene matches.

With respect to this clonotype: The junction shows a germline mismatch at one end, possibly a read error. The genes are TRBV4-3 and TRBJ2-1; 10 nucleotides align to TRBD2. CDR1 is LGHNA, CDR2 YSLEER, per germline. The CDR3 runs 15 residues. The CDR3 loop reads CASSQETSGQNVQFF. In nucleotides, the CDR3 is TGCGCCAGCAGCCAAGAGACTAGCGGGCAGAATGTGCAGTTCTTC.

This clonotype showed up just a few times. The chain recombines TRBV11-2 with TRBJ2-1; the D is unclear. The CDR3 extends over 11 amino acids. The germline V and J ends were trimmed by 1 base and 12 bases, with 7 bases remaining between them. Germline CDR1 is SGHAT and CDR2 is FQNNGV. The CDR3 region has the DNA TGTGCCAGCAGCTTAGGGGCTTGGCAGTTCTTC. It translates to CASSLGAWQFF.

This clonotype was counted a few times. The chain has TRBV20-1 and TRBJ2-1, with 10 bases aligning to TRBD1. The length of the CDR3 is 13 residues. Per germline, CDR1 DFQATT and CDR2 SNEGSKA (reference sequence). Trimming took 6 bases from V and 9 from J; bases not matched to a gene: 8. This CDR3 reads CSAAGQGILEQFF. The CDR3 DNA is TGCAGTGCCGCGGGACAGGGGATTCTTGAGCAGTTCTTC.

This rearrangement joins TRBV6-5 to TRBJ2-1; maybe TRBD2 (6 bases). Trimming pared 4 bases from V and 8 bases from J, leaving 12 bases between. The CDR3 contains 13 residues. Looked up from germline, CDR1 is MNHEY and CDR2 is SVGAGI. This CDR3 reads CASSSRLGDEQFF. The CDR3 nucleotides are TGTGCCAGCAGTTCGAGACTAGGGGATGAGCAGTTCTTC.

The chain employs TRBV15 and TRBJ2-7; D possibly corresponds to TRBD2 (5 bases). V was shortened by 2 bases and J by 4 bases, with 18 bases between the two germline ends. The CDR3 spans 16 residues. Germline V gene sequence: CDR1 LNHNV, CDR2 YYDKDF (reference sequence). The CDR3 DNA reads as TGTGCCACCAGCAGACCGGGGTCCCCCAATGGGTACGAGCAGTACTTC. This codes for CATSRPGSPNGYEQYF.

This clonotype was seen repeatedly, ten times or more. The genes are TRBV18 and TRBJ2-7; D unresolved. Germline V gene data show CDR1 as KGHSH and CDR2 as LQKENI. The CDR3 sequence is 14 residues long. V was shortened by 3 bases and J by 3 bases, with 12 bases between the two germline ends. The CDR3 sequence: CASSPAESDYEQYF. CDR3 DNA: TGTGCCAGCTCACCCGCGGAGTCAGACTACGAGCAGTACTTC.

This clonotype appeared many times. The V gene is TRBV19, the J gene TRBJ2-5; D is possibly TRBD2 (6 bases). CDR3 length: 12 residues. The V and J ends lost 9 bases and 2 bases respectively, with 10 bases between them. From germline, CDR1 is LNHDA and CDR2 SQIVND (reference sequence). The CDR3 reads CASRDWQETQYF. CDR3 DNA sequence: TGTGCCAGCCGGGACTGGCAAGAGACCCAGTACTTC.

In its sample, this clonotype was seen many times. The chain joins TRBV5-1 to TRBJ1-1; 12 nucleotides line up with TRBD1. CDR1 and CDR2 (germline): SGHRS, YFSETQ. V lost 3 bases to trimming and J lost 4 bases; unmatched junction nucleotides: 1. This CDR3 is built from 14 residues. In DNA, the CDR3 is TGCGCCAGCAGCTGGGACAGGGGGCCCACTGAAGCTTTCTTT. Translating it yields CASSWDRGPTEAFF.

The table lists this clonotype with a few counts. The chain combines TRBV6-1 with TRBJ1-3, with D possibly being TRBD1 (5 bases). V was trimmed by 7 bases and J by 0 bases, leaving 13 bases between them. The CDR3 covers 15 residues. Germline values: CDR1 MNHNS, CDR2 SASEGT. This CDR3 reads CASNRDGSSGNTIYF. CDR3 nucleotides: TGTGCCAGCAATCGGGACGGAAGCTCTGGAAACACCATATATTTT.

The J gene is TRBJ2-1, the V gene TRBV5-8; 9 bases agree with TRBD1. CDR3 length equals 13 residues. The V segment lost 5 bases and the J segment 5 bases; nucleotides outside the gene matches: 2. The germline V gene encodes CDR1 SGHTS and CDR2 YDEGEE. The CDR3 sequence is CASRGQGDNEQFF. CDR3 nucleotides: TGTGCCAGCAGGGGACAGGGAGACAATGAGCAGTTCTTC.

This chain links TRBV12-3 or TRBV12-4 with TRBJ2-3; no reliable D call. Trimming took off 7 bases at V and 7 bases at J, with 18 bases between the two ends. CDR3 length: 14 residues. In nucleotides, the CDR3 is TGTGCCAGCAAGCATCTGGCTGATCTCTATACGCAGTATTTT. This sequence encodes CASKHLADLYTQYF.

This clonotype was counted many times. V usage is TRBV6-1 and J usage is TRBJ2-5; 13 bases fit TRBD2. Losses at the gene ends were 6 bases for V and 4 bases for J; bases not matched to a gene: 11. This CDR3 is built from 17 residues. Per the germline V gene, CDR1 is MNHNS and CDR2 is SASEGT. CDR3 sequence (DNA): TGTGCCAGCAGACCCGCCACCCGACTAGCGGGGGGAGAGACCCAGTACTTC. Translation gives CASRPATRLAGGETQYF.

This clonotype was found a few times. The chain recombines TRBV4-3 with TRBJ2-5; TRBD2 aligns across 9 bases. The V gene's germline CDR1 is LGHNA and CDR2 YSLEER. The CDR3 has 16 residues. Trimming removed 1 base from V and 4 bases from J; junction bases left unmatched: 7. CDR3 amino acids: CASSQGLGAGGETQYF. The CDR3 bases are TGCGCCAGCAGCCAAGGACTTGGAGCGGGAGGAGAGACCCAGTACTTC.

The gene calls are TRBV5-1 and TRBJ1-2, with no clear D. Trimming stripped 3 bases from V and 4 bases from J, with 10 bases between. CDR3 size: 13 residues. Germline CDR1 is SGHRS and CDR2 is YFSETQ. CDR3 coding DNA: TGCGCCAGCAGCTCTGAGACCCTCTATGGCTACACCTTC. Translation gives CASSSETLYGYTF. The full variable domain, its missing parts supplied by reference TRBV5-1 and TRBJ1-2, is KAGVTQTPRYLIKTRGQQVTLSCSPISGHRSVSWYQQTPGQGLQFLFEYFSETQRNKGNFPGRFSGRQFSNSRSEMNVSTLELGDSALYLCASSSETLYGYTFGSGTRLTVV.

This clonotype appeared a few times. V and J are TRBV5-1 and TRBJ2-7; D is unresolved. Trimming shortened V by 5 bases and J by 1 base, and 16 bases separated the two germline ends. CDR3 size: 15 residues. In germline, CDR1 is SGHRS, CDR2 YFSETQ. This CDR3 is CASSIMRLRSYEQYF. The CDR3, as DNA: TGCGCCAGCAGTATCATGCGACTGAGGTCCTACGAGCAGTACTTC.

The chain uses TRBV18 and TRBJ2-1; 9 bases fit TRBD2. V was clipped by 4 bases and J by 7 bases; unmatched bases: 8. Germline-derived CDR1 and CDR2 are KGHSH and LQKENI. The CDR3 consists of 15 residues. CDR3 coding DNA: TGTGCCAGCTCACGTGCCGCGGGAGGGCCGAATGAGCAGTTCTTC. Amino acids: CASSRAAGGPNEQFF. Based on the CDR3 plus reference TRBV18 and TRBJ2-1, the full variable domain is NAGVMQNPRHLVRRRGQEARLRCSPMKGHSHVYWYRQLPEEGLKFMVYLQKENIIDESGMPKERFSAEFPKEGPSILRIQQVVRGDSAAYFCASSRAAGGPNEQFFGPGTRLTVL.

This clonotype occurred once. The junction departs from germline at one end; a sequencing error may be responsible. The gene calls are TRBV12-3 or TRBV12-4 and TRBJ2-2, with TRBD2 matching 9 bases. CDR3 length: 17 residues. The CDR3 is CASTIWRGGANTGELFF. The DNA for the CDR3 is TGTGCTAGCACGATCTGGCGGGGGGGCGCGAACACCGGGGAGCTGTTTTTT.

This clonotype has only a few counts. The chain joins TRBV12-3 or TRBV12-4 to TRBJ2-7, with 10 bases identical to TRBD2. This CDR3 spans 13 amino acids. The junction had 3 bases not matched to a gene; V was cut back by 6 bases and J by 4 bases. The CDR3 region is CASRKREGYEQYF. The DNA for the CDR3 is TGTGCCAGCAGGAAGCGGGAGGGGTACGAGCAGTACTTC.

The chain couples TRBV5-1 to TRBJ2-5; D gene uncertain. CDR3 length: 12 residues. The V gene lost 3 bases and the J gene lost 5 bases, with 8 bases spanning the gap. Germline lookup yields CDR1 SGHRS and CDR2 YFSETQ. CDR3 sequence reads: CASSSVMETQYF. CDR3 sequence (DNA): TGCGCCAGCAGCTCCGTGATGGAGACCCAGTACTTC.

The CDR3 region is CSVVDGVYEQYF. CDR3 sequence (DNA): TGCAGCGTTGTGGACGGGGTCTACGAGCAGTACTTC. The gene calls are TRBV29-1 and TRBJ2-7; possibly TRBD2 for D (5 bases). Trimming removed 4 bases at V and 3 bases at J, with 10 bases between. CDR1 and CDR2 from the germline V gene are SQVTM and ANQGSEA. The CDR3 runs 12 residues.